Included here is one T cell receptor (beta chain) sequence, with context. The CDR3 covers 14 residues. Germline loops: CDR1 KGHDR, CDR2 SFDVKD. V was shortened by 3 bases and J by 11 bases, with 18 bases between the two germline ends. Assay: immunoSEQ multiplex PCR; the TCRdb copy retains only in-frame clones and omits some. The data show about 68,000 clones, 80% to 95% seen once. Sequenced material: PBMCs. The chain combines TRBV24-1 with TRBJ1-1, with D possibly being TRBD1 (6 bases). The source is a man aged 35-49 years with rheumatoid arthritis. CDR3 in DNA: TGTGCCACCAGTGATACAGGGTACCCGAGTGCGGCTTTCTTT. As protein: CATSDTGYPSAAFF.